What follows are 3 T cell receptor beta chains derived from one specimen sequenced in a study of blood T cell repertoires in COVID-19. The table came from immunoSEQ multiplex PCR; TCRdb's copy has only in-frame clones and leaves some out. The data hold 150,000 to 200,000 clones, with 75% to 85% observed a single time. Material: peripheral blood. These receptors were collected from a woman between 40 and 55 years old with COVID-19, enrolled during active disease.

V usage is TRBV9 and J usage is TRBJ2-3; 7 bases match TRBD1. This CDR3 has 16 residues. V shed 0 bases, J shed 10 bases, and the junction held 14 bases outside the gene matches. Germline V lookup: CDR1 SGDLS, CDR2 YYNGEE. CDR3 sequence: CASSVGIGGMGAPQYF. The CDR3 DNA reads as TGTGCCAGCAGCGTAGGAATAGGGGGCATGGGGGCTCCGCAGTATTTT.

CDR3 loop: CASSTSLGATEAFF. The CDR3 DNA reads as TGTGCCAGTAGTACCTCGCTTGGGGCAACTGAAGCTTTCTTT. The chain combines TRBV19 with TRBJ1-1; D is perhaps TRBD1 (5 bases). Germline V gives CDR1 LNHDA, CDR2 SQIVND (reference sequence). The V gene lost 4 bases and the J gene lost 5 bases, with 14 bases spanning the gap. The CDR3 consists of 14 residues.

This chain joins TRBV18 and TRBJ2-5; a weak D match, TRBD2 (6 bases). The germline CDR1 and CDR2 sequences are KGHSH and LQKENI. V was pared by 4 bases and J by 5 bases, with 11 bases between. The CDR3 covers 13 residues. CDR3 bases: TGTGCCAGCTCACTGACTAGGGTGGAGACCCAGTACTTC. Translated: CASSLTRVETQYF. Based on the CDR3 plus reference TRBV18 and TRBJ2-5, the full variable domain is NAGVMQNPRHLVRRRGQEARLRCSPMKGHSHVYWYRQLPEEGLKFMVYLQKENIIDESGMPKERFSAEFPKEGPSILRIQQVVRGDSAAYFCASSLTRVETQYFGPGTRLLVL.